Sequencing of this T cell receptor (beta chain) was carried out in a study of identical twins. Template switching, a step in the protocol, added a universal primer site, and cDNA carried unique molecular identifiers. TCRdb re-derived calls from the 5' RACE reads in MiXCR, one entry per CDR3 protein. This sample has fewer than 250,000 distinct CDR3 sequences; roughly 9.4% occur once, and the top ten carry approximately 5.1%. This clonotype originated in a woman in her late teens or twenties in good health. Sequencing was done on a sample of memory (CD45RO+) T cells sorted from blood.

Here the CDR3 DNA reads TGTGCCAGCAGCGTAGAAGCACAGAACACTGAAGCTTTCTTT. Protein product: CASSVEAQNTEAFF. V usage is TRBV9 and J usage is TRBJ1-1; no clear D. Germline loops: CDR1 SGDLS, CDR2 YYNGEE. CDR3 size: 14 residues. V lost 0 bases, J lost 1 base, and 7 bases lay in between.